These T cell receptor beta chains were read from a single sample in a study of blood T cell repertoires in COVID-19. Profiling relied on immunoSEQ multiplex PCR, and the TCRdb table lists in-frame clones only, not all of them. The sample comprises 200,000 to 250,000 clones, roughly 80% of which are singletons, and just under 20% rests with the top ten. The sample was peripheral blood. The source of these receptors is a man aged 25-40 years with active or convalescent COVID-19. Each CDR3 is given with its conserved first and last residue. The D gene is left open where the match is weak. Expanded clones are given a class, and other clones once, few, many or no size at all.

clone_size	v_call	j_call	d_call	cdr3_aa	cdr3_nt
-	TRBV27	TRBJ2-7	TRBD2	CASQPTSGSYEQYF	TGTGCCAGTCAACCGACTAGCGGGAGCTACGAGCAGTACTTC
-	TRBV7-9	TRBJ1-2	-	CASRGADYGYTF	TGTGCCAGCAGGGGGGCGGACTATGGCTACACCTTC
-	TRBV4-1	TRBJ2-7	-	CASSQVGGQGVSYEQYF	TGCGCCAGCAGCCAAGTGGGGGGCCAGGGGGTTTCCTACGAGCAGTACTTC
-	TRBV25-1	TRBJ1-1	TRBD1	CASIRGQGNSEAFF	TGTGCCAGCATTAGGGGACAGGGTAATTCTGAAGCTTTCTTT
few	TRBV2	TRBJ1-1	-	CASSDFGARTEAFF	TGTGCCAGCAGTGATTTTGGGGCGCGTACTGAAGCTTTCTTT
-	TRBV7-2	TRBJ2-7	-	CASSTTNSYEQYF	TGTGCCAGCAGCACGACTAACTCCTACGAGCAGTACTTC
-	TRBV27	TRBJ1-5	TRBD1	CASSPTRTGWNQPQHF	TGTGCCAGCAGTCCGACTCGGACAGGGTGGAATCAGCCCCAGCATTTT
-	TRBV3-1/TRBV3-2	TRBJ1-5	-	CASSQGQLSNQPQHF	TGTGCCAGCAGCCAAGGACAGCTTAGCAATCAGCCCCAGCATTTT
-	TRBV5-1	TRBJ2-2	-	CASSSQGYTGELFF	TGCGCCAGCAGCTCTCAGGGATACACCGGGGAGCTGTTTTTT
-	TRBV10-3	TRBJ1-5	-	CATSPSPEGNQPQHF	TGTGCCACCTCCCCTAGCCCGGAGGGGAATCAGCCCCAGCATTTT
few	TRBV4-1	TRBJ1-5	-	CASSQQAPSNQPQHF	TGCGCCAGCAGCCAACAGGCCCCTAGCAATCAGCCCCAGCATTTT
once	TRBV6-1	TRBJ1-2	TRBD1	CASSDRDRGGYTF	TGTGCCAGCAGTGACCGGGACAGGGGAGGCTACACCTTC
-	TRBV5-4	TRBJ2-7	-	CASSRPQGTSYEQYF	TGTGCCAGCAGTCGCCCCCAGGGGACCTCCTACGAGCAGTACTTC
-	TRBV4-2	TRBJ2-3	TRBD2	CASSFRLAEFTDTQYF	TGTGCCAGCAGCTTCCGACTAGCGGAGTTCACAGATACGCAGTATTTT
-	TRBV11-2	TRBJ1-6	-	CASSLQGYNSPLHF	TGTGCCAGCAGCTTGCAGGGGTATAATTCACCCCTCCACTTT
-	TRBV28	TRBJ2-1	-	CASSLESPREQFF	TGTGCCAGCAGTTTAGAGTCGCCGAGGGAGCAGTTCTTC
-	TRBV24-1	TRBJ2-1	-	CATSKFSSYNEQFF	TGTGCCACCAGTAAGTTTAGCTCCTACAATGAGCAGTTCTTC
once	TRBV6-2/TRBV6-3	TRBJ1-5	-	CASSYLGNQPQHF	TGTGCCAGCAGTTACCTAGGCAATCAGCCCCAGCATTTT
once	TRBV9	TRBJ2-3	TRBD1	CASSETGTTDTQYF	TGTGCCAGCAGCGAGACAGGGACAACAGATACGCAGTATTTT
-	TRBV2	TRBJ1-5	TRBD1	CASRATGNLNQPQHF	TGTGCCAGCAGGGCGACAGGGAACCTCAATCAGCCCCAGCATTTT
once	TRBV19	TRBJ1-5	TRBD1	CASSSGQGNQPQHF	TGTGCCAGTAGCTCGGGACAGGGCAATCAGCCCCAGCATTTT
few	TRBV6-4	TRBJ2-1	TRBD2	CASSDSVSGVYNEQFF	TGTGCCAGCAGTGACTCCGTTAGCGGGGTATACAATGAGCAGTTCTTC
-	TRBV27	TRBJ1-5	TRBD1	CASRDRGQGARQPQHF	TGTGCCAGCAGAGACCGGGGACAGGGGGCGAGGCAGCCCCAGCATTTT
-	TRBV2	TRBJ2-5	TRBD2	CASRLTSGGAETQYF	TGTGCCAGCAGGCTAACTAGCGGGGGGGCGGAGACCCAGTACTTC
few	TRBV7-9	TRBJ2-7	TRBD2	CASSLGGRSYEQYF	TGTGCCAGCAGTCTGGGGGGGAGATCCTACGAGCAGTACTTC
-	TRBV10-1	TRBJ2-7	-	CASSGGGVDSVSDEQYF	TGCGCCAGCAGTGGGGGAGGGGTGGACAGCGTCTCCGACGAGCAGTACTTC
-	TRBV3-1/TRBV3-2	TRBJ1-1	TRBD1	CASSPKRDRGEAFF	TGTGCCAGCAGCCCAAAGCGGGACAGGGGAGAAGCTTTCTTT
-	TRBV6-5	TRBJ2-1	TRBD2	CASSPGLAAYNEQFF	TGTGCCAGCAGCCCGGGACTAGCGGCATACAATGAGCAGTTCTTC
once	TRBV12-3/TRBV12-4	TRBJ1-1	-	CASSLGGAFF	TGTGCCAGCAGTTTGGGGGGAGCTTTCTTT
-	TRBV18	TRBJ1-1	-	CASSPPWGANTEAFF	TGTGCCAGCTCACCACCGTGGGGAGCGAACACTGAAGCTTTCTTT
-	TRBV4-2	TRBJ2-5	TRBD2	CASSQVGANSGEETQYF	TGTGCCAGCAGCCAAGTGGGGGCAAATAGCGGGGAAGAGACCCAGTACTTC
-	TRBV27	TRBJ1-6	TRBD1	CASKDRGWSPLHF	TGTGCCAGCAAAGACAGGGGCTGGTCACCCCTCCACTTT
-	TRBV5-4	TRBJ2-4	TRBD2	CASSSRGAGLGIQYF	TGTGCCAGCAGCTCCCGTGGAGCGGGACTGGGCATTCAGTACTTC
-	TRBV7-9	TRBJ1-1	TRBD1	CASSLGGTGDHLKAFF	TGTGCCAGCAGCTTAGGAGGTACAGGGGACCACTTGAAGGCTTTCTTT
-	TRBV10-3	TRBJ2-5	TRBD1	CASHSGTGGAETQYF	TGTGCCTCCCACTCCGGGACAGGGGGCGCAGAGACCCAGTACTTC
-	TRBV7-9	TRBJ1-2	TRBD1	CASSPHGQGMFRGYTF	TGTGCCAGCAGCCCACACGGACAGGGGATGTTTAGGGGCTACACCTTC
-	TRBV18	TRBJ1-5	-	CASSLTGLGNQPQHF	TGTGCCAGCTCACTAACAGGGTTGGGTAATCAGCCCCAGCATTTT
-	TRBV5-6	TRBJ1-2	TRBD1	CASSFGRGVYGYTF	TGTGCCAGCAGCTTCGGCAGGGGGGTGTATGGCTACACCTTC
-	TRBV24-1	TRBJ2-3	TRBD2	CATRTSGRAGADTQYF	TGTGCCACCAGGACTAGCGGGAGGGCCGGGGCAGATACGCAGTATTTT
few	TRBV5-6	TRBJ1-2	-	CASSEKEWNYGYTF	TGTGCCAGCAGCGAAAAGGAGTGGAACTATGGCTACACCTTC
-	TRBV27	TRBJ2-5	-	CASSFGVGETQYF	TGTGCCAGCAGTTTCGGGGTGGGAGAGACCCAGTACTTC
-	TRBV6-2/TRBV6-3	TRBJ1-6	TRBD1	CASSWTGTANSPLHF	TGTGCCAGCAGTTGGACCGGGACAGCAAATTCACCCCTCCACTTT
-	TRBV2	TRBJ2-7	TRBD1	CARQGQGVLVGQYF	TGTGCCAGGCAGGGACAGGGGGTGTTAGTAGGACAGTACTTC
-	TRBV28	TRBJ2-7	TRBD2	CASSSPSGKSVYEQYF	TGTGCCAGCAGTTCTCCTAGCGGGAAATCGGTCTACGAGCAGTACTTC
-	TRBV5-1	TRBJ2-1	TRBD2	CASSLAASGREEQFF	TGCGCCAGCAGCTTGGCAGCTAGCGGGAGAGAGGAGCAGTTCTTC
-	TRBV20-1	TRBJ1-5	-	CSAGQYQPQHF	TGCAGTGCGGGGCAATATCAGCCCCAGCATTTT
-	TRBV9	TRBJ2-1	-	CASSVDQGTFHEQFF	TGTGCCAGCAGCGTAGACCAGGGTACGTTCCATGAGCAGTTCTTC
-	TRBV6-5	TRBJ2-2	-	CASSYGNANTGELFF	TGTGCCAGCAGTTATGGCAACGCGAACACCGGGGAGCTGTTTTTT
-	TRBV3-1/TRBV3-2	TRBJ1-4	-	CASSHGRGTATNEKLFF	TGTGCCAGCAGCCACGGAAGGGGAACGGCAACTAATGAAAAACTGTTTTTT
-	TRBV18	TRBJ1-2	-	CASSPWAAYGYTF	TGTGCCAGCTCACCATGGGCAGCCTATGGCTACACCTTC
-	TRBV19	TRBJ2-3	-	CASSISLLDTQYF	TGTGCCAGTAGTATATCCCTACTAGATACGCAGTATTTT
-	TRBV28	TRBJ1-4	-	CASGGAEKLFF	TGTGCCAGCGGGGGGGCTGAAAAACTGTTTTTT